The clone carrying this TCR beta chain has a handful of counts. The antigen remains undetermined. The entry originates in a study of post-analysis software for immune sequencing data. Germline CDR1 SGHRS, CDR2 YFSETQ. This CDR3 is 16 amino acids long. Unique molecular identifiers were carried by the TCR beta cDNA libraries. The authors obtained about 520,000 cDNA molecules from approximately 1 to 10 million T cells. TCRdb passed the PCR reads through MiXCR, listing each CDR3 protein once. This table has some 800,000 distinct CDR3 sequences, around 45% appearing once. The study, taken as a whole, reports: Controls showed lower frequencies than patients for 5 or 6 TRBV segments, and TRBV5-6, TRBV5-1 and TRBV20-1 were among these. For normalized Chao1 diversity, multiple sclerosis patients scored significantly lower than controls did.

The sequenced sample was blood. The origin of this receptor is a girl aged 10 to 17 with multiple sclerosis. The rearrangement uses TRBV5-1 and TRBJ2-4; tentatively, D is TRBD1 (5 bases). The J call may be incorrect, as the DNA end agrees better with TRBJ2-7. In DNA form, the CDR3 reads TGCGCCAGCAGCTTGGACGCCCTCCAGGGTTGGGGCGAGCAGTACTTC. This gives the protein CASSLDALQGWGEQYF.